This is a list of T cell receptor beta chains from one sample in a study of control samples from healthy donors and cancer patients. Sequencing used immunoSEQ multiplex PCR; TCRdb keeps in-frame clones, though not all of them. This sample has more than 90,000 clones, with roughly 89% found just once. Sequences were obtained from blood. These receptors all stem from a man in his thirties or forties in good health. Both conserved end residues are part of each CDR3. A D gene is named only where the DNA matches it firmly. Clone size is shown for a subset of rows, as once, few, many or a class of expanded clone.

J	D	V	size	DNA	CDR3
TRBJ2-1	TRBD2	TRBV7-7	-	TGTGCCAGCAGCTCGGGACTAGCGGGGGGAAATGAGCAGTTCTTC	CASSSGLAGGNEQFF
TRBJ2-5	-	TRBV20-1	-	TGCAGTGCTAGACAGCAAGAGACCCAGTACTTC	CSARQQETQYF
TRBJ1-1	-	TRBV3-1/TRBV3-2	-	TGTGCCAGCAGCCAGGGGGGCACTGAAGCTTTCTTT	CASSQGGTEAFF
TRBJ2-5	-	TRBV3-1/TRBV3-2	-	TGTGCCAGCAGCCAAGTCCTGGCGGGCGGGTGGGAGACCCAGTACTTC	CASSQVLAGGWETQYF
TRBJ1-5	TRBD1	TRBV19	-	TGTGCCAGTAGTGACCGAACAGGGGGCAGCCAGCCCCAGCATTTT	CASSDRTGGSQPQHF
TRBJ2-7	-	TRBV7-9	-	TGTGCCAGCAGCTCCCTTCTCCACAGCTCCTACGAGCAGTACTTC	CASSSLLHSSYEQYF
TRBJ2-1	-	TRBV9	once	TGTGCCAGCAGCACCTACTCCGGGACACCGGCTTTCTTC	CASSTYSGTPAFF
TRBJ2-2	-	TRBV7-3	few	TGTGCCAGCAGCAGAGGTGTCACCGGGGAGCTGTTTTTT	CASSRGVTGELFF
TRBJ1-5	-	TRBV12-3/TRBV12-4	-	TGTGCCAGCAGTTGGGGAGGGGGTCAGCCCCAGCATTTT	CASSWGGGQPQHF
TRBJ1-2	-	TRBV7-8	few	TGTGCCAGCAGCTTAGTAGATTCCTGGGGAGGTGGCTACACCTTC	CASSLVDSWGGGYTF